One and the same sample provided the 10 T cell receptor beta chains below, sequenced in a study of yellow fever vaccine responses in identical twins. TCRdb reprocessed the RT-PCR reads via MiXCR and lists one record per CDR3 protein. The table shows about 2,500 distinct CDR3 sequences, with 83% occurring only once. Specimen: T cells from blood (PBMCs), unsorted or a sorted subset (not recorded which), collected before or after yellow fever vaccination (not recorded which). The origin of the receptors is a woman aged 18-29 years who received the yellow fever vaccine.

CDR3 region: CSARAGLADAETQYF. In nucleotides, the CDR3 is TGCAGTGCTAGAGCGGGGCTAGCAGATGCGGAGACCCAGTACTTC. The J gene is TRBJ2-5, the V gene TRBV20-1, with D possibly called TRBD1 or TRBD2 (5 bases each). Germline values: CDR1 DFQATT, CDR2 SNEGSKA (reference sequence). This CDR3 has 15 residues. V shed 1 base and J shed 5 bases, with 17 bases lying between them.

The chain employs TRBV11-2 and TRBJ2-1, with no clear D. Trimming removed 7 bases at V and 3 bases at J, with 22 bases between. The CDR3 has 17 residues. CDR1 is SGHAT and CDR2 is FQNNGV in the germline V gene. The CDR3 reads CASNPTQLGRLYNEQFF. CDR3 sequence (DNA): TGTGCCAGCAACCCCACGCAGCTAGGTAGACTCTACAATGAGCAGTTCTTC.

This clonotype was picked up one time. The J gene is TRBJ1-1, the V gene TRBV28, with 12 bases identical to TRBD1. CDR1 is MDHEN and CDR2 is SYDVKM in the germline V gene. After removal of 4 bases from V and 3 bases from J, the junction contained 6 bases not matched to a gene. The CDR3 has 16 residues. DNA of the CDR3: TGTGCCAGCAGTTCGGGACAGGGGGCGAAGTACACTGAAGCTTTCTTT. Protein: CASSSGQGAKYTEAFF.

The genes are TRBV6-4 and TRBJ2-1; no firm D call. This CDR3 comprises 16 residues. The germline V gene encodes CDR1 MRHNA and CDR2 SNTAGT. The V end was cut by 0 bases, the J end by 2 bases, with 11 bases between. The CDR3 DNA reads as TGTGCCAGCAGTGACTCGAGTCCGGCTACCTACAATGAGCAGTTCTTC. Translated: CASSDSSPATYNEQFF.

The gene calls are TRBV10-3 and TRBJ2-1; TRBD2 matches 13 bases. Per the germline V gene, CDR1 is ENHRY and CDR2 is SYGVKD. The V and J ends lost 10 bases and 8 bases, in that order; junction bases with no gene match: 11. The CDR3 is 15 amino acids. The CDR3 DNA sequence: TGTGCCACCAACCACCGGACTAGCGGGAGCTATGAGCAGTTCTTC. As protein: CATNHRTSGSYEQFF.

J is TRBJ2-2 and V is TRBV11-1, with a tentative D call TRBD1 (5 bases). The CDR3 loop spans 14 amino acids. Trimming stripped 7 bases from V and 4 bases from J, with 13 bases between. The germline V gene has CDR1 SGHAT and CDR2 FQDESV (reference sequence). The CDR3 sequence: CASTLYRSTGELFF. CDR3 nucleotides: TGTGCCAGCACTCTCTACAGGAGCACCGGGGAGCTGTTTTTT.

The chain joins TRBV20-1 to TRBJ2-2, with TRBD1 as a possible D gene (6 bases). The CDR3 runs to 13 residues. In germline, CDR1 is DFQATT, CDR2 SNEGSKA (reference sequence). V lost 6 bases, J lost 1 base, and 9 bases lay in between. CDR3 sequence: CSAKGQNTGELFF. In DNA, the CDR3 is TGCAGTGCCAAGGGACAGAACACCGGGGAGCTGTTTTTT.

The V gene is TRBV6-4, the J gene TRBJ2-7; no reliable D call. This CDR3 has 14 amino acids. CDR1 is MRHNA and CDR2 is SNTAGT in the germline V gene. V lost 0 bases to trimming and J lost 0 bases, with 6 bases between them. This CDR3 reads CASSDSRVSYEQYF. CDR3 coding DNA: TGTGCCAGCAGTGACTCAAGGGTCTCCTACGAGCAGTACTTC.

J is TRBJ2-7 and V is TRBV6-2 or TRBV6-3; TRBD1 aligns across 7 bases. CDR1 and CDR2 (germline): MNHEY, SVGEGT. The CDR3 totals 16 residues. Germline trimming cut 2 bases from V and 2 bases from J; bases unmatched to any gene: 9. As DNA, the CDR3 is TGTGCCAGCAGTTACGGGGCCGCCGGGACAGCCTACGAGCAGTACTTC. Translated: CASSYGAAGTAYEQYF.

The rearrangement joins TRBV10-3 to TRBJ2-1, with 8 bases fitting TRBD1. V lost 4 bases to trimming and J lost 7 bases; unmatched junction nucleotides: 9. The CDR3 contains 15 residues. CDR1 is ENHRY, CDR2 SYGVKD, per germline. This CDR3 reads CAISAPIRGQNEQFF. As DNA, the CDR3 is TGTGCCATCAGTGCCCCAATCAGGGGGCAGAATGAGCAGTTCTTC.